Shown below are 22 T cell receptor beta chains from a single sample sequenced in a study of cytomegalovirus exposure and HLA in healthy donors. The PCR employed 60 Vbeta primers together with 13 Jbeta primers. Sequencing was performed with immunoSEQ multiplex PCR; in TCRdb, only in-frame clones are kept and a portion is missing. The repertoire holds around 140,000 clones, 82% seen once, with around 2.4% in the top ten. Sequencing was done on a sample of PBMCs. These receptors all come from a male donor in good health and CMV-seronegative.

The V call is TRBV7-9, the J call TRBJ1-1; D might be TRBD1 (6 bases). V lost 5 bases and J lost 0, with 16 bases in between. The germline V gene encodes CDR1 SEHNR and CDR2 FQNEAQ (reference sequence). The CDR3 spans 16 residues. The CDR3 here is CASSPARGTMNTEAFF. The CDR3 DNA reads TGTGCCAGCAGCCCAGCGAGGGGGACGATGAACACTGAAGCTTTCTTT. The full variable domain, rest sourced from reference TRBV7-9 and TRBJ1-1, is DTGVSQNPRHKITKRGQNVTFRCDPISEHNRLYWYRQTLGQGPEFLTYFQNEAQLEKSRLLSDRFSAERPKGSFSTLEIQRTEQGDSAMYLCASSPARGTMNTEAFFGQGTRLTVV.

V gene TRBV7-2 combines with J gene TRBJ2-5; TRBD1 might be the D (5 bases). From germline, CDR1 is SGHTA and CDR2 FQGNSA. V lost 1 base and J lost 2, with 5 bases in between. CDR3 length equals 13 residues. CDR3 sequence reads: CASSLGQQETQYF. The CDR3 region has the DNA TGTGCCAGCAGCTTAGGACAGCAAGAGACCCAGTACTTC.

CDR3 amino acids: CASSYSHYGTDTQYF. CDR3 in DNA: TGTGCCAGCAGTTATTCTCACTATGGCACAGATACGCAGTATTTT. The chain couples TRBV6-6 to TRBJ2-3; no clear D gene. Germline lookup yields CDR1 MNHNY and CDR2 SVGAGI (reference sequence). This CDR3 is built from 15 residues. The ends were cut back, 3 bases at V and 1 base at J, with 11 bases in the middle.

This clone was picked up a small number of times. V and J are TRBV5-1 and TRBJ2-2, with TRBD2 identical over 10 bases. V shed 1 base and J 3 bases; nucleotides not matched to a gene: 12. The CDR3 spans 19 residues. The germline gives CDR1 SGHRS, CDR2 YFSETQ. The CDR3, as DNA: TGCGCCAGCAGCTTGTCCAGCGGGAGGGTTCTGGGGGACACCGGGGAGCTGTTTTTT. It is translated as CASSLSSGRVLGDTGELFF.

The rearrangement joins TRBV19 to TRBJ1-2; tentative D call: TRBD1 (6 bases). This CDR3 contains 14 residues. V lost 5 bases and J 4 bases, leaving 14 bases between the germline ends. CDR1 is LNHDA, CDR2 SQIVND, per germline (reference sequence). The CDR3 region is CASSLRTDLYGYTF. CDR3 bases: TGTGCCAGTAGTCTCCGGACAGATCTCTATGGCTACACCTTC.

CDR3 loop: CASSFELATNTDTQYF. The CDR3 DNA sequence: TGCGCCAGCAGCTTCGAACTAGCGACCAACACAGATACGCAGTATTTT. This sequence joins TRBV5-1 and TRBJ2-3; 7 bases map to TRBD2. This CDR3 has 16 amino acids. The V and J ends lost 2 bases and 2 bases, in that order; junction bases with no gene match: 8. Germline V gene data show CDR1 as SGHRS and CDR2 as YFSETQ. Variable domain in full (rest from reference TRBV5-1 and TRBJ2-3): KAGVTQTPRYLIKTRGQQVTLSCSPISGHRSVSWYQQTPGQGLQFLFEYFSETQRNKGNFPGRFSGRQFSNSRSEMNVSTLELGDSALYLCASSFELATNTDTQYFGPGTRLTVL.

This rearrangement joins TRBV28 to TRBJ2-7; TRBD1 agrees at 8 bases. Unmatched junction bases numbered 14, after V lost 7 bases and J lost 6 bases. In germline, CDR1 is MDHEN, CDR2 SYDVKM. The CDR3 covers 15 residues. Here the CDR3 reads CASTTLGTGLGEQYF. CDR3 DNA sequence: TGTGCCAGCACTACGCTCGGGACAGGCCTAGGCGAGCAGTACTTC.

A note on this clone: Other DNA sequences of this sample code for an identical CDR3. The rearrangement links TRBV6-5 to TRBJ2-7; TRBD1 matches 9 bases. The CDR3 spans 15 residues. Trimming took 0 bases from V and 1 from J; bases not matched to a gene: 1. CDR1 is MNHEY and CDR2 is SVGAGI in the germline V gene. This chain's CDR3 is CASSYSGTGSYEQYF. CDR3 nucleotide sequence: TGTGCCAGCAGTTACTCCGGGACAGGGTCCTACGAGCAGTACTTC.

The CDR3 sequence: CASSAGHRDYGYTF. CDR3 sequence (DNA): TGCGCCAGCAGCGCGGGTCATCGGGACTATGGCTACACCTTC. The rearrangement joins TRBV5-1 to TRBJ1-2, with unresolved D. The CDR3 spans 14 residues. Trimming cost V 4 bases and J 3 bases, with 13 bases left between them. Germline V gives CDR1 SGHRS, CDR2 YFSETQ.

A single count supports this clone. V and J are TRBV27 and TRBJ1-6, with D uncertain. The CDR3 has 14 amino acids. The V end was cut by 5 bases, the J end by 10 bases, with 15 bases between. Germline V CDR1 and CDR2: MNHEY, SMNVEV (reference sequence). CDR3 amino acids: CASSPIQDWSPLHF. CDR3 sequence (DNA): TGTGCCAGCAGTCCGATTCAGGACTGGTCACCCCTCCACTTT.

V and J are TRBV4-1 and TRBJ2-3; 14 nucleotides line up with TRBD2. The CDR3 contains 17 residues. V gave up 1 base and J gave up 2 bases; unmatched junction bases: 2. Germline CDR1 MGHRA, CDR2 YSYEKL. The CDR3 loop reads CASSQGLAGGFTDTQYF. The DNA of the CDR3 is TGCGCCAGCAGCCAAGGACTAGCGGGAGGGTTCACAGATACGCAGTATTTT.

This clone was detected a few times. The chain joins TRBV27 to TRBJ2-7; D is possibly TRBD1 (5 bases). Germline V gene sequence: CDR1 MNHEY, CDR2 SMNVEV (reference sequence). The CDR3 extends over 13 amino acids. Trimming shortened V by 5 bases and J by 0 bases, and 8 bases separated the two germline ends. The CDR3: CASSQGLSYEQYF. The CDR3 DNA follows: TGTGCCAGCAGTCAGGGCCTCTCCTACGAGCAGTACTTC.

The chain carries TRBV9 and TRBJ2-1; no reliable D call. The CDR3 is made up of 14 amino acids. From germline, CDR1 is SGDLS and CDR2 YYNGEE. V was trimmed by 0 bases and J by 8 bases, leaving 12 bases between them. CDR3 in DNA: TGTGCCAGCAGCGTAGATTTAGGCGGCGATGAGCAGTTCTTC. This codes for CASSVDLGGDEQFF.

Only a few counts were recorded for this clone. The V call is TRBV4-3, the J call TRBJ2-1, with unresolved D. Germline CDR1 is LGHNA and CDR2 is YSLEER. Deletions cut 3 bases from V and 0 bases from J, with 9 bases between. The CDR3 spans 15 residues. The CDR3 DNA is TGCGCCAGCAGCCACGACTCGAGCTCCTACAATGAGCAGTTCTTC. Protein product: CASSHDSSSYNEQFF.

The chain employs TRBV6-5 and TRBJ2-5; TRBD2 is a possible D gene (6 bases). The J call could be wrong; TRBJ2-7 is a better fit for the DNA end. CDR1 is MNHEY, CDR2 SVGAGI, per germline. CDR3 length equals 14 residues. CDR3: CASSPAGSPHEQYF. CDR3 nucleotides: TGTGCCAGCAGTCCCGCGGGAAGCCCGCACGAGCAGTACTTC.

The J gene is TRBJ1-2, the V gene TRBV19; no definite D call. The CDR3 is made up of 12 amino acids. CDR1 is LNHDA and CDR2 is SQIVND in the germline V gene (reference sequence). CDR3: CANGKLEDGYTF. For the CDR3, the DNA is TGTGCGAACGGAAAACTAGAAGATGGCTACACCTTC.

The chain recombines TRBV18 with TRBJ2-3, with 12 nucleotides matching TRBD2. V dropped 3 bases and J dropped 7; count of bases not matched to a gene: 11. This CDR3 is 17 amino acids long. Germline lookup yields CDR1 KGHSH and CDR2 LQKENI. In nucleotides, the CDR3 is TGTGCCAGCTCACCCTCGCTAGCGGGAGGGCCTGGGAATACGCAGTATTTT. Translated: CASSPSLAGGPGNTQYF. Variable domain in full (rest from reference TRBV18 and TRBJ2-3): NAGVMQNPRHLVRRRGQEARLRCSPMKGHSHVYWYRQLPEEGLKFMVYLQKENIIDESGMPKERFSAEFPKEGPSILRIQQVVRGDSAAYFCASSPSLAGGPGNTQYFGPGTRLTVL.

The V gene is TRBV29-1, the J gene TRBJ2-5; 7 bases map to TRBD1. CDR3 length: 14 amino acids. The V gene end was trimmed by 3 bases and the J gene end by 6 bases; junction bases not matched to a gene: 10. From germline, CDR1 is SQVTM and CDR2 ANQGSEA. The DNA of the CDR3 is TGCAGCGTTGACCAGCGACAGGGTCGGAAGACCCAGTACTTC. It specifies CSVDQRQGRKTQYF. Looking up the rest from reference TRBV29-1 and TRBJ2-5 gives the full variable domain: SAVISQKPSRDICQRGTSLTIQCQVDSQVTMMFWYRQQPGQSLTLIATANQGSEATYESGFVIDKFPISRPNLTFSTLTVSNMSPEDSSIYLCSVDQRQGRKTQYFGPGTRLLVL.

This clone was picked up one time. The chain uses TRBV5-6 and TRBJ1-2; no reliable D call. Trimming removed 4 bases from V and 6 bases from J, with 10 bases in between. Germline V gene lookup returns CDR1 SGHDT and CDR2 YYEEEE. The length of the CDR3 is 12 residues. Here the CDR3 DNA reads TGTGCCAGCAGCCTGCGGTTTCATGGCTACACCTTC. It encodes CASSLRFHGYTF.

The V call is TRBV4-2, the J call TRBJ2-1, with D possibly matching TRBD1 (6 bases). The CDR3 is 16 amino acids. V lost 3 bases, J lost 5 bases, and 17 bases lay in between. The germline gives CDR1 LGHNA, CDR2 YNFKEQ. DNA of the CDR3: TGTGCCAGCAGCCACCAAAGCGAGGGGGACGACAATGAGCAGTTCTTC. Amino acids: CASSHQSEGDDNEQFF.

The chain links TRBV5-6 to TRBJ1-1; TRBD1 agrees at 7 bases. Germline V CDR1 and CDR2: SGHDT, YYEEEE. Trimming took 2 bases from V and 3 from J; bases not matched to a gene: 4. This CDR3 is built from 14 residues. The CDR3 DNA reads TGTGCCAGCAGCTTCCCTACAGGGGACACTGAAGCTTTCTTT. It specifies CASSFPTGDTEAFF. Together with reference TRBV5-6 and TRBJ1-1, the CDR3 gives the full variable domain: DAGVTQSPTHLIKTRGQQVTLRCSPKSGHDTVSWYQQALGQGPQFIFQYYEEEERQRGNFPDRFSGHQFPNYSSELNVNALLLGDSALYLCASSFPTGDTEAFFGQGTRLTVV.

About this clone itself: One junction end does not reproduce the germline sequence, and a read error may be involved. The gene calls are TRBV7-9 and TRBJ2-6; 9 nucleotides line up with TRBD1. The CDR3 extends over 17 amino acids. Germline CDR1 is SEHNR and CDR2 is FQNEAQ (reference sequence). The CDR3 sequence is CSSSLGTGPSGANVLTF. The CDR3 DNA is TGTTCCAGCAGCTTAGGGACAGGGCCCTCTGGGGCCAACGTCCTGACTTTC.